The present T cell receptor (beta chain) was sequenced within a study of blood T cells in healthy people across ages (dated by TCRdb to the mid-2010s). General notes on the study: Template switching captured roughly one uniquely barcoded TCR beta cDNA molecule per two T cells in model experiments. Age-related changes in TCR beta repertoire diversity were measured in the study by deep sequencing normalized with unique cDNA molecular identifiers. Using the same blood draw, the study looked at two additional independent replicas of 1 million unique cDNA reads for two donors, one aged 18 to 30 and the other aged 80 or older. To avoid experimental bias, donors of different ages were distributed randomly across sequencing lanes. Four age groups were formed from the donors: young (average approximately 15 years), middle-aged (less than 40), aged (about 62) and long-lived (less than 85).

Comments on this clonotype: The clone's antigen remains unknown. Base-call qualities are not available, and no considerably larger clone is one nucleotide away.

CDR1 MDHEN and CDR2 SYDVKM were looked up in the germline V gene. From the cysteine through the phenylalanine, the CDR3 covers 13 amino acids. The sequence is cut down to CDR3 DNA, 39 bases in frame from base 1. The roughly 39 donors, aged 6 to 90 years, were systemically healthy Caucasian individuals from Russia. Each donor gave roughly 9.5 milliliters of peripheral blood, collected into EDTA-treated Vacutainer tubes. Ficoll-Paque density-gradient centrifugation was used to isolate PBMCs, with at least 6 million obtained per sample. Trizol reagent was used to extract total RNA from the PBMCs, yielding at least 6 micrograms per sample. Naive CD45RAhigh/CD27high T cell percentages were measured by flow cytometry on a PBMC aliquot from every donor. Paper-wide results and their limitations: The percentage of naive T cells measured by flow cytometry correlated strongly with observed TCR beta diversity. As age increased, observed TCR beta diversity per million T cells dropped in a roughly linear way, and a significant reduction was already evident by age 40. Estimates of total diversity from one million sequenced T cells were regarded as lower bounds and underestimates. Compared with the aged group, more naive CD4+ T cells, fewer expanded clones and increased TCR diversity were shown by the long-lived group, suggesting age selection. The CMV infection status of donors was not known, potentially confounding age-related changes in expanded clonotypes. Conclusive comparison of naive and antigen-experienced compartments was prevented by the profiling of bulk unsorted PBMCs.

The library came from 5' RACE. The reads were generated on an Illumina HiSeq 2500. A second PCR of roughly 7 to 12 cycles was run with a J-beta primer mix and a sample-barcoded 5' primer. Each TCR beta cDNA molecule received a unique molecular identifier from a template-switch 5' adaptor carrying 12 random nucleotides. Each sample yielded at least 2.5 million CDR3-containing paired-end reads. All of the RNA was converted into first-strand cDNA using the Mint cDNA synthesis kit, with a TRBC-specific oligonucleotide serving as the primer. Following uracil-DNA glycosylase treatment, a first 18-cycle PCR with universal primers M1SS and BC2_uni_R was performed on all cDNA. The study's own analysis went as follows. Normalization of each sample was performed by random selection of 1 million high-quality reads, each carrying a distinct molecular identifier. Reads sharing molecular identifiers were discarded rather than binned into consensus sequences. MiTCR, set to a Q25 quality threshold and the strictest error-elimination algorithm, was used for CDR3 identification, clonotype clustering and error correction. A nonparametric unseen species model using Euler transformation provided a lower-bound estimate of total TCR beta diversity. TCRdb passed the public sequencing reads through fastp at Q25 and MiXCR, retaining productive beta sequences. Each entry merges the rows of one CDR3 protein and shows their most common DNA and genes. TCRdb, not the original authors, processed these V and J calls. Within this sample are roughly 1.6 million distinct CDR3 sequences, with almost 35% of them counted one time only. The leading ten clones occupy roughly 12% of the sample.

The rearrangement joined TRBV28 to TRBJ2-3; 10 junctional bases match TRBD2. This TCR was sampled from a woman aged 25 to 39 in good health. The material sequenced was blood. The encoded CDR3 is CQAGGRSTDTQYF. The DNA reads TGTCAAGCGGGAGGGCGGAGCACAGATACGCAGTATTTT.